Each of the 9 T cell receptor beta chains below was sequenced from the same sample in a study of T-cell reconstitution after alpha-beta-depleted transplantation in children. Broader study findings: One year after transplant, T-cell counts and diversity came mostly from newly produced T cells.

The TCRbeta library incorporated unique molecular identifiers. Each CDR3 protein gets one entry after TCRdb re-called the PCR reads with MiXCR. The sample lists 250,000 to 300,000 distinct CDR3 sequences; less than 9.5% were seen once. These receptors' targets are unknown. Sample: peripheral blood, taken 360 days after TCRalphabeta/CD19-depleted stem cell transplant. These receptors were taken from a female patient aged 2-9 years who had a stem cell transplant for Fanconi anemia, so the T cells may come from the graft donor.

This chain connects TRBV5-1 to TRBJ2-2; no reliable D call. The CDR3 sequence is 16 residues long. V was shortened by 0 bases and J by 3 bases, with 12 bases between the two germline ends. Germline CDR1 is SGHRS and CDR2 is YFSETQ. Written as DNA, the CDR3 is TGCGCCAGCAGCTTGGGTTCCGGGTCCGACACCGGGGAGCTGTTTTTT. It specifies CASSLGSGSDTGELFF.

This clonotype has ten or more counts. In DNA form, the CDR3 reads TGCAGTGCCGGCGCTATCGGGATCGCCGGTAACATTCAGTACTTC. Protein product: CSAGAIGIAGNIQYF. The V gene is TRBV20-1, the J gene TRBJ2-4, with D possibly TRBD2 on 5 matching bases. The CDR3 totals 15 residues. V was shortened by 6 bases and J by 7 bases, with 22 bases between the two germline ends. Germline-derived CDR1 and CDR2 are DFQATT and SNEGSKA (reference sequence).

Many counts were recorded for this clonotype. The rearrangement joins TRBV7-9 to TRBJ2-2, with D perhaps assigned TRBD1 or TRBD2 (5 bases each). V was pared by 6 bases and J by 4 bases, with 15 bases between. This CDR3 contains 15 residues. Germline V CDR1 and CDR2: SEHNR, FQNEAQ (reference sequence). The DNA of the CDR3 is TGTGCCAGCAGACCCGGGGCATTTGTCACCGGGGAGCTGTTTTTT. It encodes CASRPGAFVTGELFF.

In this sample, this clonotype turned up many times. The chain recombines TRBV24-1 with TRBJ2-1; 8 nucleotides line up with TRBD1. V shed 4 bases and J 4 bases; nucleotides not matched to a gene: 2. Germline loops: CDR1 KGHDR, CDR2 SFDVKD. The CDR3 loop spans 14 amino acids. CDR3 in amino acids: CATSDWTGYNEQFF. CDR3 DNA: TGTGCCACCAGTGACTGGACAGGGTACAATGAGCAGTTCTTC.

Ten or more counts support this clonotype. V and J are TRBV10-3 and TRBJ1-3; 8 bases agree with TRBD1. Germline V lookup: CDR1 ENHRY, CDR2 SYGVKD. The CDR3 runs 13 residues. V lost 8 bases to trimming and J lost 1 base; unmatched junction nucleotides: 1. This chain's CDR3 is CAIWTGSGNTIYF. In DNA form, the CDR3 reads TGTGCCATCTGGACAGGGTCTGGAAACACCATATATTTT.

This chain links TRBV10-2 with TRBJ2-1; 10 nucleotides match TRBD1. J lost 4 bases, V lost 8 bases, and 11 bases had no gene match. The CDR3 is 16 amino acids. CDR1 and CDR2 from the germline V gene are WSHSY and SAAADI. The CDR3 protein is CASQNLPGQGYNEQFF. DNA for the CDR3: TGCGCCAGCCAAAACTTACCGGGACAGGGGTACAATGAGCAGTTCTTC.

A few counts support this clonotype. The V call is TRBV5-1, the J call TRBJ1-6, with 9 nucleotides matching TRBD1. The CDR3 sequence is 18 residues long. The V gene end was trimmed by 0 bases and the J gene end by 9 bases; junction bases not matched to a gene: 13. Germline V gene lookup returns CDR1 SGHRS and CDR2 YFSETQ. The CDR3 loop reads CASSLEGTGPGGGSPLHF. DNA of the CDR3: TGCGCCAGCAGCTTGGAAGGGACAGGGCCTGGAGGAGGTTCACCCCTCCACTTT.

This clonotype showed up just a few times. The gene calls are TRBV27 and TRBJ2-5, with unresolved D. The CDR3 spans 14 residues. Germline V gene sequence: CDR1 MNHEY, CDR2 SMNVEV (reference sequence). V was trimmed by 6 bases and J by 5 bases, leaving 16 bases between them. CDR3 sequence: CASSTIPIGETQYF. The DNA for the CDR3 is TGTGCCAGCAGCACGATACCGATTGGGGAGACCCAGTACTTC.

Of note for this clonotype: A read error may produce the germline difference seen at one junction end. The rearrangement joins TRBV7-2 to TRBJ1-5; no reliable D call. The germline V gene has CDR1 SGHTA and CDR2 FQGNSA. The CDR3 runs to 13 residues. The CDR3, as DNA: TGTGCCAGCAGCTTAGGGGCAGGTCAGACCCAGCATTTT. This codes for CASSLGAGQTQHF.